This T cell receptor (beta chain) was identified during a study of T cell clonality in common variable immunodeficiency (dated by TCRdb to between 2014 and 2017). Most of the CVID patients and most of the healthy controls were of Caucasian heritage. Heparinized peripheral whole blood samples of about 4.5 to 9 ml were collected from each donor. Genomic DNA from adults with common variable immune deficiency (CVID) and from healthy adult controls was used to sequence TCRbeta CDR3 repertoires. There were around 22 healthy adult volunteers in the control group (around twelve female and about ten male), ranging in age from roughly 23 to 75 years, with a mean age of around 33. To isolate peripheral blood mononuclear cells, diluted blood was subjected to density centrifugation over Hypaque 1077 or Ficoll-Paque. Genomic DNA was extracted from unsorted mononuclear cells by Qiagen column purification or by a centrifugation-based method.

Regarding this clone: No antigen is known for it. The CDR3 end lies 3 residues beyond the end of the read and is filled in from the germline J gene.

There are 14 amino acids in the CDR3, from cysteine to phenylalanine inclusive. The CDR3 was read in part: 33 bases, with the frame set at base 1. The germline V gene (reference sequence) yields GTSNPN for CDR1 and SVGIG for CDR2. Equivalent amounts of genomic DNA from CVID and control samples were used as sequencing input. For every sample, a 60 bp segment covering the rearranged TCRbeta CDR3 region was amplified and then sequenced. TCRbeta amplification used the immunoSEQ assay, a bias-corrected multiplex PCR with high-throughput sequencing. As for the authors' bioinformatics: Every unique nucleotide sequence counted as a clone and was annotated with V, D and J genes, copy number and frequency. Sequences were labeled productive if in frame, and non-productive if out of frame or containing stop codons. Clonality was calculated from Shannon's entropy as previously described. The predicted amino acid sequences of productive clones were used to derive mean CDR3 Kyte-Doolittle hydropathy. Hierarchical clustering of scaled V gene usage was performed with the R hclust function using Manhattan distance and complete linkage. Sharing of clones by CDR3 amino acid sequence was evaluated through resampling of 12 repertoires per group over 100 rounds. The repertoires were searched for over 60 published EBV-specific TCRbeta sequences and about 240 published CMV-specific TCRbeta sequences. A couple of CVID samples that yielded fewer than 10,000 sequences were excluded from the analysis, so 42 CVID repertoires were retained. TCRdb mirrors the immuneACCESS table, restricted to in-frame sequences. Some clones are absent from its copies; in checked studies, under half trace to an unresolved V gene, and the reason for the others is unknown. The D gene and trimming were derived from the DNA, and the V and J assignments and clone size from that table. The sample comprises some 54,000 clones, and every one was counted more than once. Clones ranked in the top ten supply just over 2% of the sample.

The research as a whole found: Patient heterogeneity within the CVID cohort put limits on correlating repertoire features with clinical complications. Compared with healthy controls, CVID subjects showed increased TCRbeta clonality (t-test p = 0.018), a feature most characteristic of about a third of subjects. Despite equal DNA input, controls averaged about 81,820 unique sequences per sample versus around 30,000 in CVID samples. Fewer TCRbeta clones were shared among CVID subjects than among healthy controls (p < 0.0001). CVID TCRbeta sequences were reported to have fewer deletions and N-nucleotide insertions and to lack highly modified clones with 13 or more V deletions. The authors noted that sequencing repertoires of T cell subpopulations would be needed to clarify what caused the increased clonality in CVID.

The sequencing sample was made of peripheral blood mononuclear cells. The source is a person aged 18 to 69 in good health. The rearrangement combines TRBV30 with TRBJ2-3; 7 matching bases give a weak D call of TRBD2. The CDR3 DNA, read in part, is TGTGCCTGGAGAGGGGGGGCAAGCAATCAGCCG. This codes for CAWRGGASNQP. The CDR3 as a whole reads CAWRGGASNQPQYF.